A selection of T cell receptor beta chains follows, all from one sample in a study of PD-L1 blockade in urothelial cancer. TCRdb keeps only in-frame clones here, not all; method: immunoSEQ multiplex PCR. The sample comprises approximately 79,000 clones, roughly 87% of which are singletons, and 4.5% to 6.5% rests with the top ten. This specimen consisted of PBMCs, obtained around atezolizumab (anti-PD-L1) treatment. All receptors derive from a woman between 65 and 79 years old with urothelial cancer. Each CDR3 is given with its conserved first and last residue.

v_call	j_call	cdr3_aa
TRBV19	TRBJ2-5	CASSILLAETQYF
TRBV30	TRBJ1-2	CAWSGERGLGGYTF
TRBV5-6	TRBJ1-2	CASSLYTGVDYGYTF
TRBV5-1	TRBJ2-7	CASSERQGVGEQYF
TRBV5-1	TRBJ2-7	CASSSTGFGEQYF
TRBV11-2	TRBJ1-4	CASSGNQGGEEKLFF
TRBV7-9	TRBJ2-2	CASRGREAISAGELFF
TRBV5-4	TRBJ1-6	CASSQRFRDRSSPLHF
TRBV7-6	TRBJ1-1	CASSSGQGPRTEAFF
TRBV7-2	TRBJ1-1	CASSLFTNTEAFF
TRBV5-1	TRBJ2-1	CASSVGLAGVADEQFF
TRBV6-5	TRBJ1-5	CASRRTPTGNQPQHF
TRBV4-1	TRBJ2-2	CASSQEERGGVATGELFF
TRBV6-1	TRBJ1-4	CASSGGPGQFNEKLFF
TRBV2	TRBJ2-2	CASTSGTTNTGELFF
TRBV30	TRBJ2-5	CARAGGGETQYF
TRBV6-5	TRBJ1-1	CASSRDSMNTEAFF
TRBV5-6	TRBJ2-1	CASSKRTGGDYNEQFF
TRBV28	TRBJ1-3	CASIHRGGGGNTIYF
TRBV9	TRBJ2-6	CASSVAAGPGNVLTF
TRBV5-6	TRBJ2-4	CASSSTSSPRRYF
TRBV7-2	TRBJ2-2	CASRERTGGRTGELFF
TRBV5-1	TRBJ2-7	CASSFIPPGTGSYEQYF
TRBV6-1	TRBJ1-1	CASRYGRAATEAFF
TRBV7-9	TRBJ1-4	CASSRRQIGNEKLFF
TRBV2	TRBJ1-2	CASSPSGVDYGYTF
TRBV2	TRBJ1-1	CASRRGYEAFF
TRBV5-1	TRBJ2-2	CASSPGQGHGELFF
TRBV4-1	TRBJ1-5	CASSQAPTGIRHF
TRBV28	TRBJ1-2	CASSLDPDRAGGYTF
TRBV5-1	TRBJ2-7	CASSLLVGVVEGLHEQYF
TRBV28	TRBJ2-7	CASSLGSIGYEQYF
TRBV27	TRBJ2-3	CASGSRLAGEVDTQYF
TRBV10-2	TRBJ2-7	CASSTSSYEQYF
TRBV18	TRBJ1-2	CASSPLTMAGQGGYGYTF